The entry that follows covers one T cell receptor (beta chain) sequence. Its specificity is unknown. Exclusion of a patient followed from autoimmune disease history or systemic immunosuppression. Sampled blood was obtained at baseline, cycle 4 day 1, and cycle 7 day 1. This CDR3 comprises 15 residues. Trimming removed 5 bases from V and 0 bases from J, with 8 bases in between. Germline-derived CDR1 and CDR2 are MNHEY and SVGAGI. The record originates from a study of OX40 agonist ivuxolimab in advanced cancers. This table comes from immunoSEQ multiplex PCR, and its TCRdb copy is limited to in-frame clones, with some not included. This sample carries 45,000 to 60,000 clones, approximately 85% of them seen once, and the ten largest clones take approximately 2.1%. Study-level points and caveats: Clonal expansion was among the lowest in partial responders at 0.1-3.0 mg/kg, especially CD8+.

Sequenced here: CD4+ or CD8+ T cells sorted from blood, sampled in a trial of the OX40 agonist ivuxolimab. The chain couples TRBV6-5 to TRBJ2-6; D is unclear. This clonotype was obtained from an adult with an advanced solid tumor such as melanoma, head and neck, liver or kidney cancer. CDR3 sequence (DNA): TGTGCCAGCAGTCAACAGAGCTCTGGGGCCAACGTCCTGACTTTC. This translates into CASSQQSSGANVLTF.